Below, 20 T cell receptor beta chains from the same sample are listed, as sequenced in a study of T cell responses to AZD1222 COVID-19 vaccine. Sequencing was performed with immunoSEQ multiplex PCR; in TCRdb, only in-frame clones are kept and a portion is missing. The data hold roughly 96,000 clones, with 85% to 90% observed a single time. The sequencing here drew on peripheral blood, taken on day 0 of AZD1222 vaccination. All receptors derive from an adult in good health.

The chain has TRBV5-4 and TRBJ1-1, with TRBD1 identical over 7 bases. From germline, CDR1 is SGHNT and CDR2 YYREEE (reference sequence). The CDR3 consists of 15 residues. The ends lost 1 base at V and 5 bases at J; junction bases unmatched: 8. CDR3 amino acids: CASSLRGPEGTEAFF. The CDR3 bases are TGTGCCAGCAGCTTGAGGGGGCCGGAGGGGACTGAAGCTTTCTTT.

This sequence joins TRBV7-9 and TRBJ1-6; D unresolved. The CDR3 has 16 residues. V was trimmed by 5 bases and J by 0 bases, leaving 11 bases between them. Germline assignment: CDR1 SEHNR and CDR2 FQNEAQ (reference sequence). CDR3 region: CASSDSMSSYNSPLHF. CDR3 DNA: TGTGCCAGCAGCGACTCTATGAGCTCCTATAATTCACCCCTCCACTTT.

V usage is TRBV10-2 and J usage is TRBJ1-2; 9 bases are shared with TRBD1. J lost 4 bases, V lost 3 bases, and 6 bases had no gene match. The CDR3 is made up of 15 amino acids. CDR1 and CDR2 from the germline V gene are WSHSY and SAAADI. CDR3 region: CASSDDDRGSYGYTF. CDR3 DNA: TGCGCCAGCAGTGATGATGACAGGGGGTCCTATGGCTACACCTTC.

J is TRBJ2-5 and V is TRBV7-9; D gene uncertain. Trimming pared 6 bases from V and 7 bases from J, leaving 15 bases between. CDR1 and CDR2 (germline): SEHNR, FQNEAQ (reference sequence). The CDR3 spans 13 residues. The CDR3 DNA sequence: TGTGCCAGCAGTGTGCAGGATTTAGGGACCCAGTACTTC. Protein: CASSVQDLGTQYF.

The table lists this clone with a count of one. The rearrangement uses TRBV13 and TRBJ2-5; no clear D. This CDR3 spans 14 amino acids. The V gene's germline CDR1 is PRHDT and CDR2 FYEKMQ (reference sequence). V gave up 2 bases and J gave up 2 bases, with 9 bases separating them. The CDR3 region has the DNA TGTGCCAGCAGCTTAACACAGACTCAAGAGACCCAGTACTTC. This codes for CASSLTQTQETQYF.

V is TRBV19 and J is TRBJ2-2; 15 bases map to TRBD2. The germline V gene has CDR1 LNHDA and CDR2 SQIVND (reference sequence). The CDR3 runs to 19 residues. V was pared by 4 bases and J by 1 base, with 7 bases of the junction left unmatched. CDR3 residues: CASSNQGLAGGWNTGELFF. The DNA for the CDR3 is TGTGCCAGTAGTAACCAAGGACTAGCGGGAGGGTGGAACACCGGGGAGCTGTTTTTT.

The chain carries TRBV29-1 and TRBJ2-1, with D possibly being TRBD2 (6 bases). Deletions cut 1 base from V and 0 bases from J, with 13 bases between. The CDR3 runs 16 residues. Germline V gene sequence: CDR1 SQVTM, CDR2 ANQGSEA. CDR3 sequence reads: CSVEGPERASYNEQFF. The CDR3 coding sequence is TGCAGCGTTGAAGGACCCGAGCGGGCCTCCTACAATGAGCAGTTCTTC.

CDR3 sequence: CASSSTGGLGYGNQPQHF. The CDR3 region has the DNA TGTGCCAGCAGTTCCACCGGAGGTCTGGGGTATGGCAATCAGCCCCAGCATTTT. The rearrangement links TRBV28 to TRBJ1-5; D call uncertain. V lost 4 bases and J lost 2, with 21 bases in between. The CDR3 runs to 18 residues. Per the germline V gene, CDR1 is MDHEN and CDR2 is SYDVKM.

The V gene is TRBV5-4, the J gene TRBJ2-3, with no clear D. The germline V gene has CDR1 SGHNT and CDR2 YYREEE (reference sequence). CDR3 length equals 14 residues. V lost 4 bases to trimming and J lost 0 bases, with 9 bases between them. The CDR3 DNA follows: TGTGCCAGCAGCGCCGAGAGTAGCACAGATACGCAGTATTTT. It codes for CASSAESSTDTQYF.

This clone was seen only a few times. The chain carries TRBV7-9 and TRBJ1-4; the match to TRBD1 covers 7 bases. The CDR3 runs to 15 residues. Trimming took 5 bases from V and 7 from J; bases not matched to a gene: 10. In germline, CDR1 is SEHNR, CDR2 FQNEAQ (reference sequence). CDR3 region: CASSPRTGEVEKLFF. The CDR3 DNA is TGTGCCAGCAGCCCGCGGACAGGAGAGGTTGAAAAACTGTTTTTT. Combining the CDR3 with reference TRBV7-9 and TRBJ1-4 gives the whole variable domain DTGVSQNPRHKITKRGQNVTFRCDPISEHNRLYWYRQTLGQGPEFLTYFQNEAQLEKSRLLSDRFSAERPKGSFSTLEIQRTEQGDSAMYLCASSPRTGEVEKLFFGSGTQLSVL.

The chain joins TRBV21-1 to TRBJ2-7; TRBD2 reflects the table's D call only, with no check against the DNA. TRBV21-1 counts as a pseudogene. This CDR3 has 16 amino acids. CDR3 sequence: CASSKAILLVTYEQYF. DNA of the CDR3: TGTGCCAGCAGCAAAGCAATACTACTAGTAACATACGAGCAGTACTTC.

The V gene is TRBV4-1, the J gene TRBJ2-6; TRBD2 is a possible D gene (6 bases). Trimming pared 0 bases from V and 4 bases from J, leaving 13 bases between. The CDR3 is 17 amino acids. The germline CDR1 and CDR2 sequences are MGHRA and YSYEKL. CDR3 region: CASSQDFAGSGANVLTF. The CDR3 nucleotides are TGCGCCAGCAGCCAAGATTTTGCGGGGTCAGGGGCCAACGTCCTGACTTTC.

This sequence joins TRBV5-4 and TRBJ2-5; 8 bases agree with TRBD2. Trimming took 1 base from V and 2 from J; bases not matched to a gene: 4. Germline assignment: CDR1 SGHNT and CDR2 YYREEE (reference sequence). The CDR3 totals 15 residues. CDR3 region: CASSLRLASQETQYF. CDR3 DNA: TGTGCCAGCAGCTTGAGACTAGCGTCACAAGAGACCCAGTACTTC.

The chain recombines TRBV6-5 with TRBJ1-1; TRBD1 is a possible D gene (6 bases). The V end was cut by 7 bases, the J end by 8 bases, with 17 bases between. The CDR3 length is 13 residues. Germline V lookup: CDR1 MNHEY, CDR2 SVGAGI. In nucleotides, the CDR3 is TGTGCCAGCATCATCACCGGACAGTTAGAAGCTTTCTTT. As protein: CASIITGQLEAFF.

The chain recombines TRBV4-2 with TRBJ2-7, with D perhaps matching TRBD2 (6 bases). The length of the CDR3 is 16 residues. The germline V gene encodes CDR1 LGHNA and CDR2 YNFKEQ. Trimming removed 0 bases at V and 3 bases at J, with 15 bases between. This CDR3 reads CASSQDRPGVIYEQYF. CDR3 bases: TGTGCCAGCAGCCAAGATAGGCCGGGAGTAATCTACGAGCAGTACTTC.

This clone showed up just a few times. This CDR3 reads CASSPGALDTEAFF. The CDR3 nucleotides are TGTGCCAGCAGTCCGGGGGCTTTGGACACTGAAGCTTTCTTT. This rearrangement joins TRBV11-3 to TRBJ1-1; possible D gene TRBD1, 6 bases. The CDR3 contains 14 residues. Germline V gives CDR1 SGHNT, CDR2 YENEEA. V was clipped by 6 bases and J by 3 bases, with 14 bases between them.

The chain is built from TRBV11-2 and TRBJ2-7; D remains ambiguous. Germline lookup yields CDR1 SGHAT and CDR2 FQNNGV. With 1 base removed from V and 4 bases from J, the gap between germline ends came to 5 bases. This CDR3 spans 12 amino acids. CDR3: CASSLVRYEQYF. In DNA form, the CDR3 reads TGTGCCAGCAGCTTAGTCCGGTACGAGCAGTACTTC. Based on the CDR3 plus reference TRBV11-2 and TRBJ2-7, the full variable domain is EAGVAQSPRYKIIEKRQSVAFWCNPISGHATLYWYQQILGQGPKLLIQFQNNGVVDDSQLPKDRFSAERLKGVDSTLKIQPAKLEDSAVYLCASSLVRYEQYFGPGTRLTVT.

V and J are TRBV7-9 and TRBJ2-7; the D is unclear. V dropped 1 base and J dropped 2 bases, with 9 bases sitting between them. Germline values: CDR1 SEHNR, CDR2 FQNEAQ (reference sequence). The CDR3 covers 14 residues. The CDR3 loop is CASSLGTEAYEQYF. In nucleotides, the CDR3 is TGTGCCAGCAGCTTAGGAACTGAGGCCTACGAGCAGTACTTC. The full variable domain, completed using reference TRBV7-9 and TRBJ2-7, is DTGVSQNPRHKITKRGQNVTFRCDPISEHNRLYWYRQTLGQGPEFLTYFQNEAQLEKSRLLSDRFSAERPKGSFSTLEIQRTEQGDSAMYLCASSLGTEAYEQYFGPGTRLTVT.

This clone was seen a handful of times. The chain has TRBV15 and TRBJ2-2, with 9 positions matching TRBD1. This CDR3 region has 16 residues. V gave up 5 bases and J gave up 0 bases; unmatched junction bases: 4. CDR1 and CDR2 (germline): LNHNV, YYDKDF (reference sequence). CDR3 sequence reads: CATSFYRGPNTGELFF. The CDR3, as DNA: TGTGCCACCAGCTTCTACAGGGGGCCGAACACCGGGGAGCTGTTTTTT.

The rearrangement uses TRBV6-5 and TRBJ2-7; TRBD1 is a possible D gene (6 bases). This CDR3 region has 15 residues. Germline V gives CDR1 MNHEY, CDR2 SVGAGI. Between the trimmed V and J ends, which lost 6 bases and 7 bases, there was a span of 22 bases. CDR3 loop: CASRPGHGASFEQYF. The CDR3 region has the DNA TGTGCCAGCAGACCGGGACACGGAGCCTCTTTTGAGCAGTACTTC.